Listed below are T cell receptor beta chains from one sample, sequenced in a study of cytomegalovirus exposure and HLA in healthy donors. Sequencing used immunoSEQ multiplex PCR; TCRdb keeps in-frame clones, though not all of them. The data show approximately 130,000 clones, roughly four fifths seen once. The sample comprised PBMCs. These receptors were collected from a man aged 40-55 years in good health and CMV-seronegative. Each CDR3 is given with its conserved first and last residue. D genes are given only for firm matches. Not every row has a clone size; where given, it reads once, few, many or a size class.

v_call	d_call	clone_size	j_call	cdr3_nt	cdr3_aa
TRBV7-2	TRBD2	.	TRBJ2-5	TGTGCCAGCAGAAGGGGACTAGCGGGAAATGGGACCCAGTACTTC	CASRRGLAGNGTQYF
TRBV10-1	.	.	TRBJ1-2	TGCGCCAGCAGTGCACTGCCCGTTGGGGGACTCTATGGCTACACCTTC	CASSALPVGGLYGYTF
TRBV5-1	TRBD1	.	TRBJ1-1	TGCGCCAGCAGCTACGGGACAGGAACGAACACTGAAGCTTTCTTT	CASSYGTGTNTEAFF
TRBV6-1	.	.	TRBJ1-1	TGTGCCAGCAGTGCAGAGACAGATGAAGCTTTCTTT	CASSAETDEAFF
TRBV28	TRBD1	.	TRBJ1-2	TGTGCCAGCAGTTTAGAGCATGGTGGAGGAAGGACAGGGGCCGGTGGGTATGGCTACACCTTC	CASSLEHGGGRTGAGGYGYTF
TRBV29-1	TRBD1	.	TRBJ2-2	TGCAGCGGAGGGGGCGGGAACACCGGGGAGCTGTTTTTT	CSGGGGNTGELFF
TRBV6-1	.	few	TRBJ1-3	TGTGCCAGCCTCCGGGACTCCAACTCTGGAAACACCATATATTTT	CASLRDSNSGNTIYF
TRBV2	.	.	TRBJ2-1	TGTGCCAGCAGTGAACAAGGTAGCCTGGTTCTGTTCTTC	CASSEQGSLVLFF
TRBV5-4	TRBD2	.	TRBJ2-3	TGTGCCAGCAGCTTAAAGACTAGCGGGAACACAGATACGCAGTATTTT	CASSLKTSGNTDTQYF
TRBV28	.	once	TRBJ2-7	TGTGCCAGCAGTTCCCGCGAGCAGTACTTC	CASSSREQYF
TRBV9	.	.	TRBJ2-7	TGTGCCAGCAGCCCCGGGGGTTTACAGGGGTATGCGGGCGAGCAGTACTTC	CASSPGGLQGYAGEQYF
TRBV19	.	.	TRBJ2-2	TGTGCCAGTAGTATTGTGGGCTCTTCGTACCCCGGGGAGCTGTTTTTT	CASSIVGSSYPGELFF
TRBV6-6	TRBD2	.	TRBJ2-1	TGTGCCAGCGGGGGGGGTAATGAGCAGTTCTTC	CASGGGNEQFF
TRBV19	.	.	TRBJ1-2	TGTGCCAGTAGAGGGACGGGGGGATATGGCTACACCTTC	CASRGTGGYGYTF
TRBV9	.	few	TRBJ2-7	TGTGCCAGCAGCGTAGCGGGCTACGAGCAGTACTTC	CASSVAGYEQYF
TRBV6-5	TRBD1	.	TRBJ1-3	TGTGCCAGCAGTTACGCGACAGGGGGTTCGAACACCATATATTTT	CASSYATGGSNTIYF
TRBV5-6	.	.	TRBJ1-2	TGTGCCAGCAGCTTTACCGGGAGAGATGGCTACACCTTC	CASSFTGRDGYTF
TRBV27	TRBD1	.	TRBJ2-2	TGTGCCAGCAGCAGGGTTATGGGACAGGGGGCAGATAGCCCCACCGGGGAGCTGTTTTTT	CASSRVMGQGADSPTGELFF
TRBV15	TRBD1	.	TRBJ2-2	TGTGCCACCACCCAGAGTTGGCAGGGGGCAACCGGGGAGCTGTTTTTT	CATTQSWQGATGELFF
TRBV4-3	.	.	TRBJ2-2	TGCGCCAGCAGCCAAGAGAGCAGGGCGAACACCGGGGAGCTGTTTTTT	CASSQESRANTGELFF
TRBV2	TRBD1	.	TRBJ2-6	TGTGCCAGCAGCTATACGGGGACAGCTGGGGCCAACGGCCTGACTTTC	CASSYTGTAGANGLTF
TRBV6-1	TRBD1	.	TRBJ1-2	TGTGCCAGCAGCCGTGACAGGGAAGAAGGGGGCTACACCTTC	CASSRDREEGGYTF
TRBV28	TRBD1	.	TRBJ1-1	TGTGCCAGCAACCTACCGACAGGGGACACTGAAGCTTTCTTT	CASNLPTGDTEAFF
TRBV27	TRBD1	.	TRBJ2-2	TGTGCCAGCACCCTGATAGAAATTGAGGGGACAGTCAGCGGGGAGCTGTTTTTT	CASTLIEIEGTVSGELFF
TRBV6-5	.	.	TRBJ2-5	TGTGCCAGCACCGGAGGGGAGACCCAGTACTTC	CASTGGETQYF
TRBV19	TRBD1	.	TRBJ1-2	TGTGCCAGTAGTATGGGACAGGGTTCCTATGGCTACACCTTC	CASSMGQGSYGYTF
TRBV7-6	TRBD2	.	TRBJ2-7	TGTGCCAGCAGCACTAGCGGGGGTTCCTACGAGCAGTACTTC	CASSTSGGSYEQYF
TRBV6-4	.	few	TRBJ2-6	TGTGCCAGCAGTGAACAAGCTGGGGCCAACGGCCTGACTTTC	CASSEQAGANGLTF
TRBV9	.	few	TRBJ1-2	TGTGCCAGCAGCGTAGGAACGGACTATGGCTACACCTTC	CASSVGTDYGYTF
TRBV25-1	.	.	TRBJ1-2	TGTGCCAGCAGTGAACGTGGCAGGGCCAACTATGGCTACACCTTC	CASSERGRANYGYTF
TRBV6-5	.	once	TRBJ2-5	TGTGCCAGCAGTTTCCGAGGGGAGACCCAGTACTTC	CASSFRGETQYF
TRBV10-3	.	.	TRBJ2-7	TGTGCCATACTCACGCCAGGAGGCGAGCAGTACTTC	CAILTPGGEQYF
TRBV11-2	TRBD2	.	TRBJ2-5	TGTGCCAGCAGGGGGACTAGCGGGGTCCAAGAGACCCAGTACTTC	CASRGTSGVQETQYF
TRBV20-1	.	.	TRBJ1-1	TGCAGTGCAGCGACGAACACTGAAGCTTTCTTT	CSAATNTEAFF
TRBV27	TRBD1	once	TRBJ1-2	TGTGCCAGCAGTTTGGACAGGGGCGCCTATGGCTACACCTTC	CASSLDRGAYGYTF
TRBV9	.	.	TRBJ1-4	TGTGCCAGCAGTCCGGGGGCAACTAATGAAAAACTGTTTTTT	CASSPGATNEKLFF